A single TCR beta chain is shown here with its context. Its antigen is still unknown. Sequencing used immunoSEQ v3. Libraries were sequenced to some 2 million read pairs (survey) or 5-6 million (deep). Here immunoSEQ multiplex PCR was the method, and the copy in TCRdb shows in-frame clones only, minus some. The table records 16,000 or so clones, 70% to 85% of them present only once. The time point was: pre-treatment sample, taken before nivolumab and TIL therapy. Enrollment ran from late 2017 to early 2020. The sample originates from a study of TIL therapy for anti-PD-1-resistant metastatic lung cancer. The overall study: Tumors carried a median about 1.5 non-synonymous mutations per megabase. Study results and caveats: TIL clonotype persistence in blood showed no apparent association with response.

The CDR3 is 14 residues long. Germline values: CDR1 MDHEN, CDR2 SYDVKM. V gave up 3 bases and J gave up 7 bases, with 12 bases separating them. The TCR comes from a person aged 25 to 85 with non-small cell lung cancer. The V gene is TRBV28, the J gene TRBJ2-2, with D unresolved. The source was blood, collected at baseline. The CDR3 nucleotides read TGTGCCAGCAGTTTTTTCTTGGGAAACGGGGAGCTGTTTTTT. Translating it yields CASSFFLGNGELFF.